This TCR beta chain was captured in a study of shared clonotypes between healthy human individuals. Background on the study: Per-donor plates numbered three CD4 naive, three CD4 memory, two CD8 naive and one CD8 memory. Study-wide results and caveats: Shared across four donors were about 4.8% of the naive CD4 clonotypes. Compared with memory subsets, naive subsets generally had larger estimated richness.

TCRdb's table, derived via immunoSEQ multiplex PCR, lists solely in-frame clones and lacks some. Of 1.5 million to 2.5 million clones listed, about 95% are singletons. This CDR3 region has 11 residues. Germline values: CDR1 MNHEY, CDR2 SVGAGI. Trimming shortened V by 6 bases and J by 6 bases, and 9 bases separated the two germline ends. CD45RO-negative, CCR7-positively selected cells formed the naive CD8 fraction, excluding terminally differentiated effector memory CD45RA+ cells. Donors comprised only Caucasian adults living in Nashville, Tennessee. To note about this clone: The antigen is undetermined.

The sequencing input was naive CD8+ T cells sorted from blood. This chain connects TRBV6-5 to TRBJ2-7, with a tentative D call TRBD1 (5 bases). The origin of this receptor is a man between 18 and 29 years old in good health. The CDR3 DNA follows: TGTGCCAGCAGGGATCAGGGCGAGCAGTACTTC. The encoded protein is CASRDQGEQYF.